The 24 T cell receptor beta chains below were found in one sample sequenced in a study of T cell responses to AZD1222 COVID-19 vaccine. Profiled with immunoSEQ multiplex PCR; TCRdb holds only in-frame clones, not every one. In the table there are 100,000 to 150,000 clones, around 90% of which are singletons. The source material was peripheral blood, sampled on day 0 of AZD1222 vaccination. The source is an adult in good health.

The rearrangement links TRBV7-2 to TRBJ1-4, with a tentative D call TRBD1 (5 bases). Germline-derived CDR1 and CDR2 are SGHTA and FQGNSA. CDR3 size: 14 residues. V dropped 5 bases and J dropped 8 bases, with 15 bases sitting between them. DNA for the CDR3: TGTGCCAGCAGCCCCCGACAGAAGAACGAAAAACTGTTTTTT. Its protein product is CASSPRQKNEKLFF.

This rearrangement joins TRBV3-1 (or the pseudogene TRBV3-2) to TRBJ2-7; the D is unclear. The CDR3 is made up of 14 amino acids. V lost 1 base to trimming and J lost 5 bases, with 12 bases between them. Germline CDR1 LGHDT, CDR2 YNNKEL (reference sequence). The CDR3 DNA reads as TGTGCCAGCAGCCAAGTGGCGGCATCCCACGAGCAGTACTTC. It codes for CASSQVAASHEQYF.

The genes are TRBV3-1 (or the pseudogene TRBV3-2) and TRBJ2-1; D is possibly TRBD1 (5 bases). Trimming stripped 3 bases from V and 7 bases from J, with 13 bases between. The CDR3 is 14 residues long. Germline V CDR1 and CDR2: LGHDT, YNNKEL (reference sequence). CDR3 DNA sequence: TGTGCCAGCAGCCAGGGGCAAGGGTGGAATGAGCAGTTCTTC. Translating gives CASSQGQGWNEQFF.

V usage is TRBV2 and J usage is TRBJ1-4; 7 bases align to TRBD1. With 6 bases clipped from V and 0 bases from J, the junction kept 4 bases outside the gene matches. The V gene's germline CDR1 is SNHLY and CDR2 FYNNEI. The CDR3 spans 15 residues. The DNA of the CDR3 is TGTGCCAGCAGACGACAGGGCGCAACTAATGAAAAACTGTTTTTT. It specifies CASRRQGATNEKLFF.

The chain links TRBV27 to TRBJ1-6; D gene uncertain. CDR1 and CDR2 (germline): MNHEY, SMNVEV (reference sequence). This CDR3 has 17 residues. Between the trimmed V and J ends, which lost 2 bases and 2 bases, there was a span of 13 bases. Written as DNA, the CDR3 is TGTGCCAGCAGTTTAAAAAGGGCCAAGACCTATAATTCACCCCTCCACTTT. Translation gives CASSLKRAKTYNSPLHF.

The chain is built from TRBV24-1 and TRBJ1-5; D uncertain. Trimming took off 4 bases at V and 0 bases at J, with 15 bases between the two ends. The CDR3 is 17 amino acids. Germline values: CDR1 KGHDR, CDR2 SFDVKD. CDR3 residues: CATSETAGSHSNQPQHF. The CDR3 region has the DNA TGTGCCACCAGTGAAACCGCCGGGTCCCATAGCAATCAGCCCCAGCATTTT.

The chain links TRBV11-1 to TRBJ1-1, with 9 nucleotides matching TRBD1. Germline loops: CDR1 SGHAT, CDR2 FQDESV (reference sequence). The CDR3 loop spans 14 amino acids. V trimming: 4 bases; J trimming: 6 bases; junction bases outside the gene matches: 6. CDR3 in amino acids: CASSSYRGRAEAFF. As DNA, the CDR3 is TGTGCCAGCAGCTCATACAGGGGGCGCGCTGAAGCTTTCTTT.

The sample holds one count of this clone. The chain combines TRBV11-2 with TRBJ1-5; D ambiguous. The CDR3 runs 14 residues. V was shortened by 5 bases and J by 4 bases, with 12 bases between the two germline ends. The germline gives CDR1 SGHAT, CDR2 FQNNGV. CDR3 region: CASSQEPENQPQHF. Here the CDR3 DNA reads TGTGCCAGCAGCCAGGAACCGGAAAATCAGCCCCAGCATTTT. The entire variable domain, with the rest obtained from reference TRBV11-2 and TRBJ1-5, is as follows: EAGVAQSPRYKIIEKRQSVAFWCNPISGHATLYWYQQILGQGPKLLIQFQNNGVVDDSQLPKDRFSAERLKGVDSTLKIQPAKLEDSAVYLCASSQEPENQPQHFGDGTRLSIL.

The V and J genes are TRBV21-1 and TRBJ1-5. TRBV21-1 is a recognized pseudogene. The CDR3 is 15 amino acids. CDR3 amino acids: CASRTSGPLNQPQHF. In DNA form, the CDR3 reads TGTGCCAGCAGAACAAGCGGTCCTCTTAATCAGCCCCAGCATTTT.

This clone was counted once. The V call is TRBV7-3, the J call TRBJ1-1; D unresolved. The V end was cut by 3 bases, the J end by 4 bases, with 9 bases between. The CDR3 is 13 residues long. CDR1 is SGHTA and CDR2 is FQGTGA in the germline V gene. The DNA of the CDR3 is TGTGCCAGCAGCTTGGTCGAGGGCACTGAAGCTTTCTTT. This encodes CASSLVEGTEAFF.

DNA for the CDR3: TGTGCCAGCAGCGACCCCCCCCAGGTCATGAGCTCTGGAAACACCATATATTTT. Encoded protein: CASSDPPQVMSSGNTIYF. The chain recombines TRBV9 with TRBJ1-3; D is undetermined. The V end was cut by 3 bases, the J end by 0 bases, with 19 bases between. The germline V gene has CDR1 SGDLS and CDR2 YYNGEE. This CDR3 is 18 amino acids long.

As DNA, the CDR3 is TGTGCCAGCAGGACACCGGGACAGGTCATTCAGTACTTC. Translated: CASRTPGQVIQYF. The V call is TRBV6-5, the J call TRBJ2-4; the match to TRBD1 covers 8 bases. This CDR3 is built from 13 residues. Germline V gives CDR1 MNHEY, CDR2 SVGAGI. Unmatched junction bases numbered 7, after V lost 6 bases and J lost 9 bases.

This sequence joins TRBV29-1 and TRBJ2-3, with D perhaps TRBD1 (5 bases). The CDR3 is made up of 14 amino acids. Germline V gene data show CDR1 as SQVTM and CDR2 as ANQGSEA. Trimming took 4 bases from V and 1 from J, leaving 12 bases between them. The CDR3 nucleotides read TGCAGCGTTGGTAGCAGGGTGGGCACAGATACGCAGTATTTT. Protein: CSVGSRVGTDTQYF.

The chain employs TRBV28 and TRBJ1-2; no clear D. Germline CDR1 reads MDHEN; CDR2 reads SYDVKM. The V and J ends lost 2 bases and 3 bases respectively, with 4 bases between them. The CDR3 totals 12 residues. This CDR3 is CASSLGHYGYTF. CDR3 in DNA: TGTGCCAGCAGTTTAGGCCACTATGGCTACACCTTC.

This clone was picked up one time. The V call is TRBV5-6, the J call TRBJ1-6; a weak D match, TRBD1 (5 bases). Per germline, CDR1 SGHDT and CDR2 YYEEEE. This CDR3 region has 14 residues. V lost 0 bases to trimming and J lost 9 bases, with 10 bases between them. CDR3 coding DNA: TGTGCCAGCAGCTTGGGCGGGGCGGGTTCACCCCTCCACTTT. As protein: CASSLGGAGSPLHF.

This clone appeared once. This chain connects TRBV11-1 to TRBJ1-1, with D uncertain. V dropped 1 base and J dropped 1 base, with 7 bases sitting between them. The germline CDR1 and CDR2 sequences are SGHAT and FQDESV (reference sequence). The CDR3 is 14 residues long. The CDR3 here is CASSLDAGNTEAFF. Written as DNA, the CDR3 is TGTGCCAGCAGCTTAGACGCGGGGAACACTGAAGCTTTCTTT.

The V call is TRBV18, the J call TRBJ2-3, with 8 nucleotides matching TRBD2. Losses at the gene ends were 1 base for V and 2 bases for J; bases not matched to a gene: 5. Germline assignment: CDR1 KGHSH and CDR2 LQKENI. The length of the CDR3 is 16 residues. The CDR3 DNA sequence: TGTGCCAGCTCACCACAAGCGGGGGCCGTCACAGATACGCAGTATTTT. Amino acid sequence: CASSPQAGAVTDTQYF.

The chain joins TRBV29-1 to TRBJ2-1, with 15 positions matching TRBD2. The CDR3 loop spans 16 amino acids. Germline CDR1 is SQVTM and CDR2 is ANQGSEA. The V and J ends lost 5 bases and 7 bases, in that order; junction bases with no gene match: 9. CDR3 DNA: TGCAGCGTTTTCCACCGGGGACTAGCGGGGGGTAATGAGCAGTTCTTC. Translated, it gives CSVFHRGLAGGNEQFF.

This clone appeared once. This rearrangement joins TRBV4-3 to TRBJ1-3; D is possibly TRBD1 (6 bases). The CDR3 spans 16 residues. Trimming stripped 0 bases from V and 0 bases from J, with 9 bases between. CDR1 LGHNA and CDR2 YSLEER come from the germline V gene. The CDR3 protein is CASSQDPTGSGNTIYF. The CDR3, as DNA: TGCGCCAGCAGCCAAGACCCGACAGGCTCTGGAAACACCATATATTTT.

The chain recombines TRBV3-1 (or the pseudogene TRBV3-2) with TRBJ2-7, with TRBD2 matching over 9 bases. The CDR3 is 17 residues long. The germline gives CDR1 LGHDT, CDR2 YNNKEL (reference sequence). J lost 1 base, V lost 4 bases, and 11 bases had no gene match. DNA of the CDR3: TGTGCCAGCAGCCCCCGGCGGGGGGGGGCGCAATCCTACGAGCAGTACTTC. Translated: CASSPRRGGAQSYEQYF.

V usage is TRBV7-2 and J usage is TRBJ2-5; no reliable D call. Germline V gene data show CDR1 as SGHTA and CDR2 as FQGNSA. The CDR3 contains 13 residues. The germline V and J ends were trimmed by 5 bases and 3 bases, with 10 bases remaining between them. CDR3 in amino acids: CASSLFREETQYF. Written as DNA, the CDR3 is TGTGCCAGCAGCCTCTTTAGGGAAGAGACCCAGTACTTC.

Only one count was recorded for this clone. The V call is TRBV19, the J call TRBJ2-3; D is ambiguous. V lost 4 bases, J lost 6 bases, and 8 bases lay in between. Germline CDR1 reads LNHDA; CDR2 reads SQIVND (reference sequence). The CDR3 is 12 amino acids. CDR3 DNA: TGTGCCAGTAGTAGCCTGGAGGATACGCAGTATTTT. Amino acids: CASSSLEDTQYF.

V and J are TRBV27 and TRBJ2-7; D is tentatively TRBD1 or TRBD2 (6 bases each). The V gene's germline CDR1 is MNHEY and CDR2 SMNVEV (reference sequence). CDR3 size: 14 residues. With 8 bases removed from V and 2 bases from J, the gap between germline ends came to 16 bases. In DNA, the CDR3 is TGTGCCAGCTGGAGGGGGGAAGGTACCTACGAGCAGTACTTC. This codes for CASWRGEGTYEQYF.

CDR3 coding DNA: TGTGCCACCAGTGATCGACAGGGGTCGGCCTACGAGCAGTACTTC. Translation gives CATSDRQGSAYEQYF. The chain employs TRBV24-1 and TRBJ2-7, with 8 bases fitting TRBD1. The CDR3 is 15 residues long. V was pared by 3 bases and J by 2 bases, with 5 bases of the junction left unmatched. Per the germline V gene, CDR1 is KGHDR and CDR2 is SFDVKD.